This T cell receptor (beta chain) was observed in a study of technical replicates of blood from several donors. Assay used: immunoSEQ multiplex PCR; TCRdb lists only in-frame clones, some missing. The table shows tens of thousands of clones, with almost 99% occurring only once. Looked up from germline, CDR1 is WNHNN and CDR2 is SYGVQD (reference sequence). V was clipped by 9 bases and J by 8 bases, with 16 bases between them. This CDR3 has 12 amino acids. Sequenced: T cells isolated from PBMCs. This TCR derives from a human donor in good health. The chain is built from TRBV10-1 and TRBJ1-2; D gene uncertain. This chain's CDR3 is CARTVRARGYTF. For the CDR3, the DNA is TGCGCCAGAACCGTGAGGGCCCGGGGCTACACCTTC.